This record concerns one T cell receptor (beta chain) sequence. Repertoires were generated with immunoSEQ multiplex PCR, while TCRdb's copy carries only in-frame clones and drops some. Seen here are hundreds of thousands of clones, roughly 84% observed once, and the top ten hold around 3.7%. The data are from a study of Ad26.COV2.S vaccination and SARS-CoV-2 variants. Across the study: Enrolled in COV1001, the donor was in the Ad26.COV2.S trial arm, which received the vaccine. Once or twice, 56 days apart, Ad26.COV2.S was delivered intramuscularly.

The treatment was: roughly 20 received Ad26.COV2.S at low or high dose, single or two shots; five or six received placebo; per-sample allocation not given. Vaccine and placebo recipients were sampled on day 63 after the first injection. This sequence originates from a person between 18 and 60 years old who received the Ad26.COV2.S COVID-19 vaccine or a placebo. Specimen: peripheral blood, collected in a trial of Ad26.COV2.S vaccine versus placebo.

The CDR3 DNA sequence: TGTGCCAGCAGTCAGGGTTTAGAGCAGTACTTC. As protein: CASSQGLEQYF. The chain carries TRBV6-5 and TRBJ2-7; D perhaps matches TRBD1 (5 bases). The CDR3 sequence is 11 residues long. Trimming shortened V by 5 bases and J by 7 bases, and 9 bases separated the two germline ends. The germline V gene has CDR1 MNHEY and CDR2 SVGAGI.